This section outlines one T cell receptor beta chain sequence together with its context. Its antigen remains unidentified. No base quality information exists; no much larger clone differs at one position. CDR1 and CDR2 are drawn from the germline V gene: SGHTA, FQGTGA. Trimming takes 4 bases off V and 5 bases off J; junction bases not matched to a gene: 4. Taken from cysteine to phenylalanine, the CDR3 has 13 residues. Only CDR3 DNA is held: 39 bases, read in frame from base 1. TCRbeta CDR3 regions were amplified from genomic DNA by means of the immunoSEQ Assay, a bias-controlled multiplex PCR. Processing in the source paper ran as follows. The number of nucleated cells in each sample was estimated from the amplification of reference gene primers within the assay. To quantify the absolute abundance of each unique TCRbeta CDR3 rearrangement, sequence reads were collapsed and filtered. For each sample, productive Simpson clonality was calculated by taking the square root of Simpson's diversity index across productive rearrangements. This immuneACCESS table, as held by TCRdb, lists in-frame sequences with V and J called but not all clones. Of the missing ones, under half trace to an unresolved V gene in checked studies; the others have no known cause. That table furnishes V, J and clone size, whereas the DNA furnished D and trimming. The table for this sample lists 110,000 or so clones; approximately 80% of them were counted only once. Of the sample, roughly 2.7% is held by the ten largest clones.

Collaborating institutions collected whole blood in K2EDTA tubes following their own protocols. For TCRbeta analysis, collaborator samples were shipped as frozen whole blood, as isolated PBMCs, or as DNA extracted from either sample type. These data belong to a study of blood T cell repertoires in COVID-19 (dated by TCRdb to 2018 to 2020). Broadly, across the study: Samples covering the acute and convalescent phases of COVID-19 were provided by collaborators in the United States, Italy and Spain. Where HLA class I and class II types were available, the types were taken from metadata supplied by the sample provider, not from assay-based typing. The prospective study material was composed of cDNA or gDNA derived from T cells, B-cell-depleted T cells, or PBMCs. Subjects who had been exposed to COVID-19, were actively infected with it, or had recovered from it provided the deeply sampled blood TCRbeta repertoires that made up the dataset. Samples came from the ongoing ImmuneRACE study (first 160 participants) plus 1,254 subjects from 6 global collaborators. Nearly every sample came with metadata listing a de-identified subject ID, COVID-19 status, age in years and sex. The repertoires were released in a freely available public database intended as a resource for research on the immune response to SARS-CoV-2.

Overall results and qualifications from the work: The amount of clinical and demographic metadata varied by source and participant and was provided uncurated.

Specimen: peripheral blood. This chain joins TRBV7-3 to TRBJ1-1, with 7 central nucleotides matching TRBD1. This TCR was sampled from a man in his fifties with acute or convalescent COVID-19. The DNA reads as follows: TGTGCCAGCAGCTCATCAGGGGGGACTGAAGCTTTCTTT. Translated, it reads CASSSSGGTEAFF.